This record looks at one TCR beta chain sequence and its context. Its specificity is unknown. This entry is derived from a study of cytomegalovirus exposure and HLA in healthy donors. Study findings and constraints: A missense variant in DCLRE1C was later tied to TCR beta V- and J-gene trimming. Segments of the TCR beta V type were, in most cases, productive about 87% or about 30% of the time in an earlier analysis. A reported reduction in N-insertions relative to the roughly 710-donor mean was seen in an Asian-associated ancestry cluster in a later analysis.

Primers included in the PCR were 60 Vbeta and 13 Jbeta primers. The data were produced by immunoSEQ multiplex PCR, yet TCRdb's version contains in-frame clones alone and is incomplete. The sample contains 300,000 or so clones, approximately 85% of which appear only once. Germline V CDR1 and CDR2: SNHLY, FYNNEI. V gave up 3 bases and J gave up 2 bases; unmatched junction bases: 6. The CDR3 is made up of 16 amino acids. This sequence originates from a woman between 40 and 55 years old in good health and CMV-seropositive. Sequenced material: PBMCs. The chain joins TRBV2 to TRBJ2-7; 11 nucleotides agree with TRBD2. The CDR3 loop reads CASSDIAGGPPYEQYF. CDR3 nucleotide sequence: TGTGCCAGCAGTGATATAGCGGGAGGGCCCCCCTACGAGCAGTACTTC.